This T cell receptor (beta chain) stems from a study of regulatory T cells in long-lasting Graves disease. The CDR3 is 16 amino acids. The ends lost 4 bases at V and 2 bases at J; junction bases unmatched: 10. CDR1 is LGHDT and CDR2 is YNNKEL in the germline V gene (reference sequence). The table lists this clonotype with a few counts. Its antigen is still unknown. Time point of the sample: persistent/refractory GD, antithyroid drugs over 5 years with positive TRAb. TCR sequences were obtained from RNA taken from PBMCs. Researchers made TCR beta libraries by using iRepertoire HTBI primers and running Arm-PCR on CDR3 regions. Using its own MiXCR run on the multiplex PCR reads, TCRdb lists one record per CDR3 protein. The data hold roughly 360,000 distinct CDR3 sequences, with approximately 25% observed a single time. The study, taken as a whole, reports: Persistent Graves' cases showed lower TCR diversity than newly diagnosed cases.

V and J are TRBV3-1 and TRBJ2-7; 8 bases are shared with TRBD2. The sequence was collected from a woman aged 40 to 50 with Graves disease. The source was peripheral blood mononuclear cells (PBMCs), collected when the disease was refractory, from a patient treated with antithyroid drugs. This CDR3 is CASSRALYSGTYEQYF. CDR3 DNA sequence: TGTGCCAGCAGCCGGGCACTTTATAGCGGGACCTACGAGCAGTACTTC.